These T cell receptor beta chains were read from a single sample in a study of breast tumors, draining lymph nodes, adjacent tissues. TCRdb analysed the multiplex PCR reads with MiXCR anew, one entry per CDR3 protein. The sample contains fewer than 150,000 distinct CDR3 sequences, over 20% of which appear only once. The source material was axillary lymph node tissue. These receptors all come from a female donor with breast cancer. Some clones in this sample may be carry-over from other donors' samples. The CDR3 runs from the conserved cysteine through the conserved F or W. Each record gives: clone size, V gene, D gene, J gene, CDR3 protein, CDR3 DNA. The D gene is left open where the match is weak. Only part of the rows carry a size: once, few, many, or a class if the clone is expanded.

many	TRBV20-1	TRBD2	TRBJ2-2	CSARDWGLAGGRGTGELFF	TGCAGTGCTAGAGATTGGGGACTAGCGGGAGGGCGCGGCACCGGGGAGCTGTTTTTT
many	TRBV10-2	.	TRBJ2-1	CASSEAYNEQFF	TGCGCCAGCAGTGAGGCCTACAATGAGCAGTTCTTC
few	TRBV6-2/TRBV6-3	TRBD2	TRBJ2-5	CASSRLADKETQYF	TGTGCCAGCAGCAGACTAGCGGATAAAGAGACCCAGTACTTC
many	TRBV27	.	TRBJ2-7	CASRDSYEQYF	TGTGCCAGCAGAGATAGCTACGAGCAGTACTTC
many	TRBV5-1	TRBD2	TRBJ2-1	CASGREYGYNEQFF	TGCGCCAGCGGGCGGGAGTACGGTTACAATGAGCAGTTCTTC
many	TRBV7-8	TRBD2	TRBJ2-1	CASSPTSGPYNEQFF	TGTGCCAGCAGCCCCACTAGCGGACCCTACAATGAGCAGTTCTTC
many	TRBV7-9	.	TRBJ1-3	CASRLGGSGNTIYF	TGTGCCAGCAGACTAGGGGGCTCTGGAAACACCATATATTTT
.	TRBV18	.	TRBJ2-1	CASSPPNSRAYNEQFF	TGTGCCAGCTCACCACCTAACAGCCGGGCCTACAATGAGCAGTTCTTC
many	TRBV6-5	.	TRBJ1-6	CASTKGVFLSPLHF	TGTGCCAGCACCAAAGGTGTTTTCCTCTCCCCCCTCCACTTT
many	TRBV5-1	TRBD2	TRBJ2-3	CASSSTSGISDTQYF	TGCGCCAGCAGCTCGACTAGCGGGATATCAGATACGCAGTATTTT
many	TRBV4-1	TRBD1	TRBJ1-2	CASSQEFVKGTGGKYSEGYTF	TGCGCCAGCAGCCAAGAATTCGTTAAAGGGACAGGGGGCAAGTATTCGGAAGGCTACACCTTC
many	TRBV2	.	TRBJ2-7	CASSVQVSNEQYF	TGTGCCAGCAGTGTCCAGGTATCAAACGAGCAGTACTTC
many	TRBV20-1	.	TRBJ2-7	CSARAGSNYEQYF	TGCAGTGCTCGGGCGGGATCCAACTACGAGCAGTACTTC